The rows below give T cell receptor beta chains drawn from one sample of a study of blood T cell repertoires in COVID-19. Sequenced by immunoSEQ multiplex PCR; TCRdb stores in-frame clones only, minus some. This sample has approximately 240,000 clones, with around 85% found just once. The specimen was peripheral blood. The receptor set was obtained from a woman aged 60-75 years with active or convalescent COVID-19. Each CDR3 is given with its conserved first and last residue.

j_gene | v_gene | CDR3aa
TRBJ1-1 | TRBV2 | CASSDPDRVIEAFF
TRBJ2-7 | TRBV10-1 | CASSEFGTDHEQYF
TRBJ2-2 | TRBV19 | CATRQGSDTGELFF
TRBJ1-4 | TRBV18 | CASSRGQGHNEKLFF
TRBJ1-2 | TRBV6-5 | CASRQGRYGYTF
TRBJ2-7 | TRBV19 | CASSIGLAGNPDRGSYEQYF
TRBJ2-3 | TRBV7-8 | CASSLVAITDTQYF
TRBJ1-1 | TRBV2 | CASSDLGSRTGLGDTEAFF
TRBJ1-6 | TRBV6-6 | CASSSSNRVRSPLHF
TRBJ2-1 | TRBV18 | CASSSSGGRDNEQFF
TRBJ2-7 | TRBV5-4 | CASSFRETVGEQYF
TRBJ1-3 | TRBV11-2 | CASSPGQDSGNTIYF
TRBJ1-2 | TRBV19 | CASSMAGPNYGYTF
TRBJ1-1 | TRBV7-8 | CASSLARGMNTEAFF
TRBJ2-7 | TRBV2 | CASSGWASRNEQYF
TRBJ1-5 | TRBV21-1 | CASSKFRGANQPQHF
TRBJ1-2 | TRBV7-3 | CASSLKYSGGYTF
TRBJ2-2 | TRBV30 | CAWSNNRGPGELFF
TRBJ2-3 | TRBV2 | CASSEDRDEAISTDTQYF
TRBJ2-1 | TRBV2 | CAIQLGGRHNEQFF
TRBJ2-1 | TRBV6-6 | CASSPIRRGQFF
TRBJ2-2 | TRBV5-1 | CASSPQPISRGGAGGELFF